A selection of T cell receptor beta chains follows, all from one sample in a study of blood T cell repertoires in COVID-19. Sequencing used immunoSEQ multiplex PCR; TCRdb keeps in-frame clones, though not all of them. The sample has approximately 200,000 clones, about nine tenths seen once. Sequenced input: PBMCs or T cells enriched from blood (not recorded which). Source of these receptors: a woman aged 30 to 39 who had recovered from COVID-19. Each CDR3 is given with its conserved first and last residue. The order of the fields is V gene, clone size, J gene, D gene, CDR3 protein, CDR3 DNA. The D gene is left open where the match is weak. Rows give clone size only sometimes, using once, few, many, or a class for an expanded clone.

>TRBV29-1|.|TRBJ2-7|.
CSVASGERYEQYF
TGCAGCGTCGCTTCGGGAGAACGCTACGAGCAGTACTTC
>TRBV19|.|TRBJ1-5|.
CAIGEELNQPQHF
TGTGCCATCGGTGAGGAACTCAATCAGCCCCAGCATTTT
>TRBV7-9|.|TRBJ1-1|TRBD1
CASSPRQGGTEAFF
TGTGCCAGCAGCCCCAGACAGGGGGGGACTGAAGCTTTCTTT
>TRBV4-1|.|TRBJ1-4|TRBD1
CASSQDLAGQGAPLFF
TGCGCCAGCAGCCAAGATCTAGCGGGACAGGGGGCGCCCCTGTTTTTT
>TRBV5-8|.|TRBJ1-2|.
CASLTRPAGWDGYTF
TGTGCCAGCCTCACAAGACCGGCGGGATGGGATGGCTACACCTTC
>TRBV9|.|TRBJ2-5|TRBD2
CASSVEPAGGRETQYF
TGTGCCAGCAGCGTAGAGCCAGCGGGGGGGCGAGAGACCCAGTACTTC
>TRBV4-2|once|TRBJ1-2|.
CASSQDRGGYTF
TGTGCCAGCAGCCAAGATAGAGGTGGCTACACCTTC
>TRBV7-9|.|TRBJ1-5|TRBD1
CASSLTDREGQPQHF
TGTGCCAGCAGCTTAACCGACAGGGAAGGTCAGCCCCAGCATTTT
>TRBV5-6|.|TRBJ2-2|TRBD1
CASSEWDRDYTGELFF
TGTGCCAGCAGCGAATGGGACAGGGACTACACCGGGGAGCTGTTTTTT
>TRBV2|few|TRBJ1-4|TRBD1
CARGDRTATNEKLFF
TGTGCCAGGGGGGACAGAACCGCAACTAATGAAAAACTGTTTTTT
>TRBV5-5|few|TRBJ1-5|.
CASSSVPNQPQHF
TGTGCCAGCAGCTCGGTACCAAATCAGCCCCAGCATTTT
>TRBV20-1|.|TRBJ2-7|.
CSALTGYEQYF
TGCAGTGCTTTGACAGGTTACGAGCAGTACTTC
>TRBV29-1|.|TRBJ1-2|TRBD1
CSVETGDRGGYTF
TGCAGCGTTGAAACTGGTGACAGGGGGGGCTACACCTTC
>TRBV11-3|once|TRBJ1-2|.
CASSQAGIYGYTF
TGTGCCAGCAGCCAAGCAGGAATATATGGCTACACCTTC
>TRBV19|.|TRBJ1-1|.
CASSMGGQSAFF
TGTGCCAGTAGTATGGGTGGACAGTCAGCTTTCTTT
>TRBV9|.|TRBJ2-1|.
CASSLPGSNEQFF
TGTGCCAGCAGCCTCCCGGGGTCCAATGAGCAGTTCTTC
>TRBV7-9|.|TRBJ1-3|.
CASSLNAISGNTIYF
TGTGCCAGCAGCTTAAATGCTATCTCTGGAAACACCATATATTTT
>TRBV7-2|.|TRBJ2-3|.
CASSRVADTQYF
TGTGCCAGCAGCCGGGTTGCAGATACGCAGTATTTT
>TRBV7-8|.|TRBJ1-1|.
CASSPHRAIIVGAFF
TGTGCCAGCAGCCCGCACAGGGCTATAATTGTCGGAGCTTTCTTT
>TRBV30|once|TRBJ1-1|.
CAWRVYSGNTEAFF
TGTGCCTGGAGGGTGTACTCCGGGAACACTGAAGCTTTCTTT
>TRBV11-2|.|TRBJ2-1|TRBD1
CASSPRDRASQEQFF
TGTGCCAGCAGCCCCCGGGACAGAGCCTCCCAAGAGCAGTTCTTC
>TRBV7-9|.|TRBJ2-2|TRBD1
CASSLLKTGGMTGELFF
TGTGCCAGCAGCTTACTAAAGACAGGGGGCATGACCGGGGAGCTGTTTTTT
>TRBV7-9|once|TRBJ1-2|TRBD1
CASSLVLQGGNYGYTF
TGTGCCAGCAGCTTAGTACTCCAGGGGGGAAACTATGGCTACACCTTC
>TRBV6-1|.|TRBJ1-1|.
CASSENRESTEAFF
TGTGCCAGCAGTGAGAACAGGGAAAGCACTGAAGCTTTCTTT
>TRBV29-1|.|TRBJ1-1|.
CSVEGGGTEAFF
TGCAGCGTTGAGGGCGGGGGCACTGAAGCTTTCTTT
>TRBV2|.|TRBJ2-5|TRBD1
CASRRDRGGQETQYF
TGTGCCAGCAGGAGGGACAGGGGAGGGCAAGAGACCCAGTACTTC
>TRBV4-3|.|TRBJ2-7|TRBD2
CASSQDWAGEGEQYF
TGCGCCAGCAGCCAAGATTGGGCGGGAGAGGGCGAGCAGTACTTC
>TRBV7-2|.|TRBJ1-2|.
CASSSTVHYGYTF
TGTGCCAGCAGCTCGACAGTACACTATGGCTACACCTTC
>TRBV24-1|.|TRBJ1-2|.
CATSVGHHYGYTF
TGTGCCACCAGTGTAGGACACCACTATGGCTACACCTTC
>TRBV7-2|.|TRBJ2-5|TRBD1
CASSSGTGRQETQYF
TGTGCCAGCAGTTCCGGGACAGGGCGTCAAGAGACCCAGTACTTC
>TRBV4-3|.|TRBJ2-3|TRBD2
CASSPSLLAGAGTDTQYF
TGCGCCAGCAGCCCAAGTCTCCTAGCGGGGGCCGGGACAGATACGCAGTATTTT
>TRBV30|.|TRBJ1-2|.
CAWRAPGGWSYGYTF
TGTGCCTGGAGAGCACCGGGGGGTTGGAGCTATGGCTACACCTTC
>TRBV5-1|.|TRBJ1-2|.
CASSTTYRIYGYTF
TGCGCCAGCAGCACAACATACAGAATCTATGGCTACACCTTC